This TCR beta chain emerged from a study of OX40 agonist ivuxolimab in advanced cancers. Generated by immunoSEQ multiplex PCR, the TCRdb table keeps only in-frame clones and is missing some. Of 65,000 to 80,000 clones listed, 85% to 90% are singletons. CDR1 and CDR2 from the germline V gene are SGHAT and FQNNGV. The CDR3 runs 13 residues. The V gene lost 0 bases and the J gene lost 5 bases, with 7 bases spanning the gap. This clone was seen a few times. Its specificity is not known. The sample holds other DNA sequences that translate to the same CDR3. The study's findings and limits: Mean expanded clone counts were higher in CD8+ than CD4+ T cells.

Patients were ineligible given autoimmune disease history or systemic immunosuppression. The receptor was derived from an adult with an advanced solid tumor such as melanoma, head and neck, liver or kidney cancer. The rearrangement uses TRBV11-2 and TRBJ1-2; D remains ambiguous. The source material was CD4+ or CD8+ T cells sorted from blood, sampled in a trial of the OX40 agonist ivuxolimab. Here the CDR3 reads CASSLEGGYGYTF. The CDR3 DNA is TGTGCCAGCAGCTTAGAGGGCGGATATGGCTACACCTTC.